A selection of T cell receptor beta chains follows, all from one sample in a study of T cell repertoires in cytomegalovirus infection. TCRdb independently ran MiXCR on the reads; one entry per CDR3 protein. The sample has 100,000 or so distinct CDR3 sequences, roughly a quarter seen once. Specimen: CD8+ T cells from PBMCs. These receptors came from a human donor in good health (CMV status not recorded). Some clones in this sample may be carry-over from other donors' samples. CDR3s include the opening cysteine and the closing phenylalanine or tryptophan. The D gene is left open where the match is weak. Clone size is shown for a subset of rows, as once, few, many or a class of expanded clone.

v_call	j_call	d_call	clone_size	cdr3_nt	cdr3_aa
TRBV29-1	TRBJ1-2	.	few	TGCAGCGTTATCGACAGAAATGGCTACACCTTC	CSVIDRNGYTF
TRBV4-3	TRBJ2-1	.	.	TGCGCCAGCAGCCAAGATCCGGGGGGCAGCGGGGACAATGAGCAGTTCTTC	CASSQDPGGSGDNEQFF
TRBV6-5	TRBJ2-1	TRBD2	.	TGTGCCAGCAGTTACTGGGGCGGGAGGGACAATGAGCAGTTCTTC	CASSYWGGRDNEQFF
TRBV28	TRBJ2-7	.	.	TGTGCCAGCAGTTTTCTACACGAGCAGTACTTC	CASSFLHEQYF
TRBV3-1	TRBJ2-1	.	few	TGTGCCAGCAGCCAAGATGGGTTATGGCGGGACTCCTACAATGAGCAGTTCTTC	CASSQDGLWRDSYNEQFF
TRBV6-4	TRBJ2-5	.	.	TGTGCCAGCAGTGGACTTGGACGAGGGGAAGAGACCCAGTACTTC	CASSGLGRGEETQYF
TRBV30	TRBJ1-1	.	few	TGTGCCTGGAGTGTACGGGGGGCAGTGAGCACTGAAGCTTTCTTT	CAWSVRGAVSTEAFF
TRBV4-3	TRBJ2-1	TRBD1	few	TGCGCCAGCAGCCAAGAACAGGGGATATTTTACAATGAGCAGTTCTTC	CASSQEQGIFYNEQFF
TRBV14	TRBJ1-2	TRBD1	.	TGTGCCAGCAGCCAAGGAGGGGGCGACTATGGCTACACCTTC	CASSQGGGDYGYTF
TRBV7-8	TRBJ2-1	TRBD2	many	TGTGCCAGCAGCTTAGACGGTAGCGGGGGATATACCTACAATGAGCAGTTCTTC	CASSLDGSGGYTYNEQFF
TRBV6-8	TRBJ2-5	TRBD2	once	TGTGCCAGCAGTTACGGCGGGGGGGCGTCAGAGACCCAGTACTTC	CASSYGGGASETQYF
TRBV6-2/TRBV6-3	TRBJ2-3	.	.	TGTGCCAGCAGTTACTCGCGGTGGACAGACAAAGATACGCAGTATTTT	CASSYSRWTDKDTQYF
TRBV11-3	TRBJ2-2	.	many	TGTGCCAGCAGCTCATCCGGCGGGGCGATATACACCGGGGAGCTGTTTTTT	CASSSSGGAIYTGELFF
TRBV12-3/TRBV12-4	TRBJ2-7	TRBD2	many	TGTGCCAGCAGTTTAGGGACTAGCGCCTACGAGCAGTACTTC	CASSLGTSAYEQYF
TRBV12-3/TRBV12-4	TRBJ2-7	.	few	TGTGCCAGCAGTTCACACGAAGGGTTGGGTATCGAGCAGTACTTC	CASSSHEGLGIEQYF
TRBV11-2	TRBJ2-5	TRBD2	few	TGTGCCAGCAGCTCTTGGGACGAACTAGCGGGACTACAAGAGACCCAGTACTTC	CASSSWDELAGLQETQYF
TRBV5-4	TRBJ2-7	TRBD1	.	TGTGCCAGCAGCTTTCACCCCGGGACAGGAGGGAGCGAGCAGTACTTC	CASSFHPGTGGSEQYF
TRBV4-3	TRBJ2-1	.	few	TGCGCCAGCAGCCAAGATACCCCGATTAGGGGGGGTGAGCAGTTCTTC	CASSQDTPIRGGEQFF
TRBV29-1	TRBJ2-7	TRBD2	.	TGCAGCGTTGTACCTAGCGGGGGCTCCTTCCTCTCCTACGAGCAGTACTTC	CSVVPSGGSFLSYEQYF
TRBV12-3/TRBV12-4	TRBJ2-3	.	.	TGTGCCAGCAGCCCTCCATGGGGCAACACAGATATGCAGTATTTT	CASSPPWGNTDMQYF
TRBV5-6	TRBJ2-3	TRBD1	many	TGTGCCAGCAGCCCCAGGGGGCTAGACGGCACAGATACGCAGTATTTT	CASSPRGLDGTDTQYF
TRBV28	TRBJ1-1	.	.	TGTGCCAGCAGTTTAGAGGGCACTGAAGCTTTCTTT	CASSLEGTEAFF
TRBV28	TRBJ2-1	TRBD2	.	TGTGCCAGCAGTTTGGGAGCGGGGGGTCCCGATGAGCAGTTCTTC	CASSLGAGGPDEQFF
TRBV6-1	TRBJ2-1	TRBD2	many	TGTGCCAGCAGGGCCAGCGGGGGAGACAATGAGCAGTTCTTC	CASRASGGDNEQFF
TRBV4-3	TRBJ1-1	.	many	TGCGCCAGCAGCCTAGGCGGAGGGTCCGTGGGTGCTTTCTTT	CASSLGGGSVGAFF
TRBV7-6	TRBJ2-5	.	.	TGTGCCAGCAGACCCGACTGGCCCCAAGAGACCCAGTACTTC	CASRPDWPQETQYF
TRBV11-3	TRBJ1-1	.	few	TGTGCCAGCAGCTTCGCCAGGAACACTGAAGCTTTCTTT	CASSFARNTEAFF
TRBV7-2	TRBJ2-7	.	many	TGTGCCAGCAGCCAACAGGGTGCCATGTTCTACGAGCAGTACTTC	CASSQQGAMFYEQYF
TRBV6-6	TRBJ2-2	TRBD2	few	TGTGCCAGCAGTTCCTTAGCGGGAGGGCCCGCCGGGGAGCTGTTTTTT	CASSSLAGGPAGELFF
TRBV9	TRBJ2-7	TRBD1	few	TGTGCCAGCAGCCCACTCCGGGACAGAGCCTCCTACGAGCAGTACTTC	CASSPLRDRASYEQYF
TRBV5-1	TRBJ2-3	.	few	TGCGCCAGCAGCTTGACGATCACAGATACGCAGTATTTT	CASSLTITDTQYF
TRBV7-9	TRBJ1-2	TRBD1	once	TGTGCCAGCAGCTCGACGACAGGGAAAGGCTACACCTTC	CASSSTTGKGYTF